The 12 T cell receptor beta chains listed next were all sequenced from one sample in a study of blood T cell repertoires in COVID-19. Here immunoSEQ multiplex PCR was the method, and the copy in TCRdb shows in-frame clones only, minus some. The sample consists of some 200,000 clones, 75% to 90% of them appearing once. The sample consisted of peripheral blood. All receptors derive from a woman aged 40 to 50 with acute or convalescent COVID-19.

Points on this clone: Distinct nucleotide sequences in the sample also encode this CDR3. V usage is TRBV3-1 (or the pseudogene TRBV3-2) and J usage is TRBJ1-5; D gene unclear. Germline V gives CDR1 LGHDT, CDR2 YNNKEL (reference sequence). The CDR3 covers 13 residues. V shed 0 bases and J shed 3 bases, with 3 bases lying between them. In nucleotides, the CDR3 is TGTGCCAGCAGCCAAGACCTCAATCAGCCCCAGCATTTT. It yields the protein CASSQDLNQPQHF.

The chain uses TRBV3-1 (or the pseudogene TRBV3-2) and TRBJ1-2; TRBD1 matches at 7 bases. Germline V lookup: CDR1 LGHDT, CDR2 YNNKEL (reference sequence). J was trimmed by 6 bases and V by 2 bases; bases with no gene match: 12. This CDR3 region has 16 residues. The CDR3 DNA is TGTGCCAGCAGCCAAAGGGCCCCGGGACAGTACAATGGCTACACCTTC. It translates to CASSQRAPGQYNGYTF.

The chain links TRBV6-6 to TRBJ2-1, with D perhaps matching TRBD2 (6 bases). CDR3 size: 14 residues. The V gene's germline CDR1 is MNHNY and CDR2 SVGAGI (reference sequence). The V end was cut by 7 bases, the J end by 4 bases, with 14 bases between. CDR3: CASTSGVGYNEQFF. The CDR3 DNA reads TGTGCCAGCACCTCGGGAGTGGGGTACAATGAGCAGTTCTTC.

V gene TRBV28 combines with J gene TRBJ2-7, with TRBD1 matching over 9 bases. The CDR3 loop spans 15 amino acids. Germline assignment: CDR1 MDHEN and CDR2 SYDVKM. V trimming: 4 bases; J trimming: 3 bases; junction bases outside the gene matches: 7. The CDR3 protein is CASSSSGTGFYEQYF. The CDR3 DNA follows: TGTGCCAGCAGTTCCTCCGGGACAGGGTTCTACGAGCAGTACTTC.

V gene TRBV30 combines with J gene TRBJ2-1; D call uncertain. The length of the CDR3 is 13 residues. Trimming took off 0 bases at V and 9 bases at J, with 12 bases between the two ends. Germline V gene lookup returns CDR1 GTSNPN and CDR2 SVGIG (reference sequence). The CDR3, as DNA: TGTGCCTGGAGTGTACTGAGAACGGGTGAGCAGTTCTTC. Its translation: CAWSVLRTGEQFF. Based on the CDR3 plus reference TRBV30 and TRBJ2-1, the full variable domain is SQTIHQWPATLVQPVGSPLSLECTVEGTSNPNLYWYRQAAGRGLQLLFYSVGIGQISSEVPQNLSASRPQDRQFILSSKKLLLSDSGFYLCAWSVLRTGEQFFGPGTRLTVL.

This chain uses TRBV29-1 with TRBJ2-3; a possible D gene is TRBD2 (7 bases). The CDR3 runs 15 residues. The V end was cut by 7 bases, the J end by 0 bases, with 17 bases between. In germline, CDR1 is SQVTM, CDR2 ANQGSEA. CDR3 sequence (DNA): TGCAGCGCCTCCGGAGGGGGGGCAAGCACAGATACGCAGTATTTT. Translated, it gives CSASGGGASTDTQYF.

The chain carries TRBV5-3 and TRBJ1-2; TRBD1 agrees at 7 bases. TRBV5-3 is marked as an open reading frame, function uncertain. This CDR3 has 15 amino acids. The V gene end was trimmed by 4 bases and the J gene end by 8 bases; junction bases not matched to a gene: 14. The CDR3 DNA follows: TGTGCCAGAAGCGGTTTCCGGACAGGCGTGTGGGGCTACACCTTC. Protein: CARSGFRTGVWGYTF.

This clone has just one count. The chain joins TRBV27 to TRBJ1-5; no reliable D call. Germline values: CDR1 MNHEY, CDR2 SMNVEV (reference sequence). The CDR3 loop spans 14 amino acids. With 2 bases removed from V and 5 bases from J, the gap between germline ends came to 10 bases. CDR3 DNA: TGTGCCAGCAGTTTAAGAGGGATGGATCAGCCCCAGCATTTT. Translating it yields CASSLRGMDQPQHF.

The genes are TRBV6-4 and TRBJ2-2; D uncertain. Trimming removed 0 bases from V and 5 bases from J, with 4 bases in between. The CDR3 sequence is 13 residues long. Germline V lookup: CDR1 MRHNA, CDR2 SNTAGT. The CDR3 loop reads CASSDSETGELFF. In DNA form, the CDR3 reads TGTGCCAGCAGTGACTCCGAGACCGGGGAGCTGTTTTTT.

The chain uses TRBV11-3 and TRBJ2-6; D may be TRBD1 (5 bases). This CDR3 contains 14 residues. V lost 5 bases, J lost 2 bases, and 7 bases lay in between. Germline lookup yields CDR1 SGHNT and CDR2 YENEEA. This CDR3 reads CASSPGTGANVLTF. CDR3 sequence (DNA): TGTGCCAGCAGCCCAGGGACTGGGGCCAACGTCCTGACTTTC.

The chain links TRBV6-2 or TRBV6-3 to TRBJ2-1; tentatively, D is TRBD2 (6 bases). The CDR3 sequence is 18 residues long. Germline loops: CDR1 MNHEY, CDR2 SVGEGT. V was clipped by 2 bases and J by 10 bases, with 27 bases between them. The CDR3 loop is CASSYRGMSVLNLAEQFF. CDR3 DNA sequence: TGTGCCAGCAGTTACCGCGGAATGAGCGTACTAAATCTAGCGGAGCAGTTCTTC.

The table lists this clone with a count of one. This rearrangement joins TRBV27 to TRBJ2-3, with 10 nucleotides matching TRBD2. V shed 3 bases, J shed 1 base, and the junction held 13 bases outside the gene matches. There are 19 residues in the CDR3. Germline V gene lookup returns CDR1 MNHEY and CDR2 SMNVEV (reference sequence). The CDR3 loop reads CASSLWGERGGGGTDTQYF. The CDR3 coding sequence is TGTGCCAGCAGTTTGTGGGGAGAGCGGGGGGGCGGAGGCACAGATACGCAGTATTTT.